Listed below are T cell receptor beta chains from one sample, sequenced in a study of T cell repertoires in cytomegalovirus infection. From the reads, TCRdb called clonotypes with MiXCR, one entry per CDR3 protein. Here the sample spans 290,000 or so distinct CDR3 sequences, about 8.8% being singletons. Specimen: PBMCs. The source of these receptors is a human donor in good health (CMV status not recorded). Some clones in this sample may be carry-over from other donors' samples. Each CDR3 is given with its conserved first and last residue.

V | CDR3
TRBV7-2 | CASSPPSDTQYF
TRBV15 | CATEMGTGNEQFF
TRBV29-1 | CSVEVQGGTEAFF
TRBV28 | CASSNLRGNYNEQFF
TRBV29-1 | CSVEDQDNYGYTF
TRBV28 | CASSVAPFQGYTF
TRBV20-1 | CSASRGYTEAFF
TRBV10-3 | CAITRQGDVPGELFF
TRBV10-3 | CAAGTGEKSNQPQHF
TRBV14 | CASSHIRWSGELFF
TRBV5-1 | CASSLRLGDIAGYTF
TRBV19 | CASSGSGTETF
TRBV27 | CASSLGVSGANVLTF
TRBV7-9 | CATGGARRLTDTQYF
TRBV28 | CASMSPTSYEQYF
TRBV20-1 | CSAPRGAGSGNTIYF
TRBV6-1 | CATQGGYNSPLHF
TRBV7-3 | CASSLRPGQGTYNEQFF
TRBV6-2/TRBV6-3 | CASSYPTAGVKPQHF
TRBV29-1 | CSALTGLTGANVLTF
TRBV7-2 | CASSFEVNEQFF
TRBV7-9 | CASSLVGRDDGYTF
TRBV28 | CASSLKGTANYGYTF
TRBV7-3 | CASSHVGVAGYNEQFF